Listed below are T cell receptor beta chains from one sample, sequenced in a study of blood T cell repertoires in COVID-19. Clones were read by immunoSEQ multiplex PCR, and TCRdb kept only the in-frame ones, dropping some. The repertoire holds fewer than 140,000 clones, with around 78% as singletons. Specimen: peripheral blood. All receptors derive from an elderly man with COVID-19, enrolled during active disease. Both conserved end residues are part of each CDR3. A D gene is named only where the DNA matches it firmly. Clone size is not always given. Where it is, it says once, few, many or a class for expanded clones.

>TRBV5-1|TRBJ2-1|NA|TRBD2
CASSLSSGIYNEQFF
TGCGCCAGCAGCTTGAGTAGCGGGATCTACAATGAGCAGTTCTTC
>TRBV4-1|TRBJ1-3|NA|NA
CASRWGLEPGNTIYF
TGCGCCAGTAGATGGGGGCTAGAACCTGGAAACACCATATATTTT
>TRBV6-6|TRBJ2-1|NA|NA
CASSYKSEQFF
TGTGCCAGCAGTTATAAGAGTGAGCAGTTCTTC
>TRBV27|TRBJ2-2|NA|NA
CATRGGNTGELFF
TGTGCCACCCGCGGAGGGAACACCGGGGAGCTGTTTTTT
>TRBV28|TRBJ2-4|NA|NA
CASSPPYNRDIQYF
TGTGCCAGCAGTCCGCCGTATAACAGGGACATTCAGTACTTC
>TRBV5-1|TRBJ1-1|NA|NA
CASSFRTDGNTEAFF
TGCGCCAGCAGCTTTCGGACAGACGGGAACACTGAAGCTTTCTTT
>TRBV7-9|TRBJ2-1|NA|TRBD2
CASSLGGLARSYNEQFF
TGTGCCAGCAGCTTAGGGGGACTAGCTCGCTCCTACAATGAGCAGTTCTTC
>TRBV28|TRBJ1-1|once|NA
CASSLTPTGQTTEAFF
TGTGCCAGCAGTTTAACCCCGACTGGACAGACCACTGAAGCTTTCTTT
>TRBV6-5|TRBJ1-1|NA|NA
CASSSGHKNTEAFF
TGTGCCAGCAGTTCGGGACACAAGAACACTGAAGCTTTCTTT
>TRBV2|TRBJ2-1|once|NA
CASSQWLSSYNEQFF
TGTGCCAGCAGCCAATGGTTGAGCTCCTACAATGAGCAGTTCTTC
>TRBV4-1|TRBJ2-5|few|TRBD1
CASSQVTGEETQYF
TGCGCCAGCAGCCAAGTTACAGGGGAAGAGACCCAGTACTTC
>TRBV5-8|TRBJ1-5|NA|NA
CASSSLGGGQPQHF
TGTGCCAGCAGCTCCCTGGGGGGAGGACAGCCCCAGCATTTT
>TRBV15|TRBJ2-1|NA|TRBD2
CATSRAPQTSLTYNEQFF
TGTGCCACCAGCAGAGCCCCCCAGACTAGCCTTACCTACAATGAGCAGTTCTTC
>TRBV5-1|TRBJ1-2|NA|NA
CASSLAGSISGYTF
TGCGCCAGCAGCTTGGCTGGCAGTATCTCTGGCTACACCTTC
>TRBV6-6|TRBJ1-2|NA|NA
CASRRGNYGHTF
TGTGCCAGTCGAAGGGGGAACTATGGCCACACCTTC